This T cell receptor beta chain was sequenced in a study of T cell repertoires in cytomegalovirus infection. Study as a whole: CMV epitopes used comprised recently identified HLA-C-restricted ones and well-studied HLA-B-restricted ones. Both CMV infection and a matching HLA type were indicated by public TCR beta signatures. General observations from the study: Predominance within the ex vivo response was attributable to HLA-C-restricted CMV-specific TCR beta clonotypes.

A remark on this clonotype: The target antigen is unknown.

TCRdb used MiXCR to reprocess the reads, holding one entry per CDR3 protein. The table lists roughly 920,000 distinct CDR3 sequences, more than 25% of them singletons. This CDR3 is built from 12 residues. Germline loops: CDR1 MNHEY, CDR2 SVGEGT. V was clipped by 7 bases and J by 7 bases, with 11 bases between them. The rearrangement links TRBV6-2 or TRBV6-3 to TRBJ2-1; D might be TRBD1 or TRBD2, each matching 5 bases. The receptor was isolated from a human donor in good health (CMV status not recorded). Some clones in this sample may be carry-over from other donors' samples. The sequences come from cultured CD8+ T cells from PBMCs, collected from culture after CMV antigen stimulation. This CDR3 reads CASTRGWNEQFF. The CDR3 DNA follows: TGTGCCAGCACGAGGGGATGGAATGAGCAGTTCTTC.